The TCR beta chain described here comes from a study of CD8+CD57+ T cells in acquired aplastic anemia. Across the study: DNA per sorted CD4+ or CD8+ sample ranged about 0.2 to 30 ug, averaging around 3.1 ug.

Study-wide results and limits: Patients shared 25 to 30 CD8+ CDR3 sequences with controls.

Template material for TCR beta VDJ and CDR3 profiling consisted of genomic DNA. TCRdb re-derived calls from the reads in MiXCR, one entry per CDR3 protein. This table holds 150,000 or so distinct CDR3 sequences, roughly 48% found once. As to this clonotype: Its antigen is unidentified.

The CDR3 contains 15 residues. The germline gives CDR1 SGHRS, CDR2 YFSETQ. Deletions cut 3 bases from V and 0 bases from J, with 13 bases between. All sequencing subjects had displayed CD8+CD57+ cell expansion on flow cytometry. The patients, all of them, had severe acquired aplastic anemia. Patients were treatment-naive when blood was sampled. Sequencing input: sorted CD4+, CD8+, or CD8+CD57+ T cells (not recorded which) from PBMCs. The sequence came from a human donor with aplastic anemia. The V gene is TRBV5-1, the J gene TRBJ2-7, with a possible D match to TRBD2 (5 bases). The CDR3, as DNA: TGCGCCAGCAGCTGGAGCATGGGAGACTCCTACGAGCAGTACTTC. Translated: CASSWSMGDSYEQYF.